These 11 T cell receptor beta chains originate from one sample sequenced in a study of CD8 T cells in ankylosing spondylitis. TCRdb analysed the 5' RACE reads with MiXCR anew, one entry per CDR3 protein. The table has 250,000 to 350,000 distinct CDR3 sequences, less than 25% seen once. The sample was blood, either unsorted or a sorted T cell fraction (not recorded which). These receptors were collected from a female donor with ankylosing spondylitis or in good health (not recorded which).

The rearrangement joins TRBV20-1 to TRBJ2-1; D is undetermined. Trimming stripped 0 bases from V and 10 bases from J, with 7 bases between. The CDR3 has 11 residues. Germline V gene lookup returns CDR1 DFQATT and CDR2 SNEGSKA (reference sequence). CDR3 loop: CSARDRAEQFF. The CDR3 bases are TGCAGTGCTAGAGATCGGGCGGAGCAGTTCTTC.

V usage is TRBV4-2 and J usage is TRBJ2-1; 11 positions agree with TRBD2. Germline values: CDR1 LGHNA, CDR2 YNFKEQ. Trimming removed 4 bases from V and 2 bases from J; junction bases left unmatched: 16. The CDR3 is 20 residues long. The CDR3 DNA reads as TGTGCCAGCAGCCTCCGGACTAGCGGGTTCCTGCTGGGGACCTACAATGAGCAGTTCTTC. Encoded protein: CASSLRTSGFLLGTYNEQFF.

This clonotype was recorded a few times. This chain uses TRBV12-3 or TRBV12-4 with TRBJ1-1; TRBD1 aligns across 8 bases. J was trimmed by 6 bases and V by 6 bases; bases with no gene match: 6. This CDR3 has 13 amino acids. The CDR3 coding sequence is TGTGCCAGCAGCCTACGACAGGGGTCTGAAGCTTTCTTT. It translates to CASSLRQGSEAFF.

This clonotype was picked up many times. V is TRBV7-6 and J is TRBJ2-3, with unresolved D. The germline CDR1 and CDR2 sequences are SGHVS and FNYEAQ. V dropped 0 bases and J dropped 0 bases, with 7 bases sitting between them. This CDR3 has 15 amino acids. CDR3 protein: CASSLALTSTDTQYF. CDR3 nucleotide sequence: TGTGCCAGCAGCTTAGCGTTGACTAGCACAGATACGCAGTATTTT.

This clonotype was seen many times. The rearrangement joins TRBV18 to TRBJ2-7; perhaps TRBD1 as D (5 bases). The CDR3 extends over 14 amino acids. From germline, CDR1 is KGHSH and CDR2 LQKENI. V shed 3 bases and J shed 2 bases, with 11 bases lying between them. CDR3 protein: CASSPPRVAYEQYF. Written as DNA, the CDR3 is TGTGCCAGCTCACCCCCCAGGGTCGCCTACGAGCAGTACTTC.

The chain carries TRBV12-3 or TRBV12-4 and TRBJ2-5; possibly TRBD2 for D (5 bases). The length of the CDR3 is 11 residues. Trimming took off 6 bases at V and 7 bases at J, with 9 bases between the two ends. Here the CDR3 DNA reads TGTGCCAGCAGCCCCCGGGGGACCCAGTACTTC. As protein: CASSPRGTQYF.

The rearrangement uses TRBV18 and TRBJ2-2, with D possibly being TRBD1 (6 bases). This CDR3 region has 15 residues. Trimming cost V 6 bases and J 2 bases, with 13 bases left between them. Germline CDR1 reads KGHSH; CDR2 reads LQKENI. DNA for the CDR3: TGTGCCAGCTCGACCCTCAGGGGAAACACCGGGGAGCTGTTTTTT. It is translated as CASSTLRGNTGELFF.

This clonotype was picked up a small number of times. The CDR3 coding sequence is TGCAGTGCTAGTTCTCCGGGACCCGACTACAATGAGCAGTTCTTC. Translating gives CSASSPGPDYNEQFF. V usage is TRBV20-1 and J usage is TRBJ2-1, with D perhaps TRBD1 or TRBD2 (5 bases each). The length of the CDR3 is 15 residues. Germline loops: CDR1 DFQATT, CDR2 SNEGSKA (reference sequence). Trimming removed 3 bases from V and 3 bases from J, with 15 bases in between.

The CDR3 protein is CASGLVLGEGLAGDSGEQFF. CDR3 nucleotide sequence: TGTGCTAGTGGTTTGGTACTGGGGGAAGGGCTAGCGGGAGATTCGGGGGAGCAGTTCTTC. The chain combines TRBV12-5 with TRBJ2-1, with TRBD2 identical over 10 bases. The germline V gene has CDR1 LGHNT and CDR2 FRNRAP. The CDR3 is made up of 20 amino acids. V lost 0 bases and J lost 10; bases outside the gene matches: 21. The full variable domain, completed using reference TRBV12-5 and TRBJ2-1, is DARVTQTPRHKVTEMGQEVTMRCQPILGHNTVFWYRQTMMQGLELLAYFRNRAPLDDSGMPKDRFSAEMPDATLATLKIQPSEPRDSAVYFCASGLVLGEGLAGDSGEQFFGPGTRLTVL.

This chain joins TRBV4-3 and TRBJ2-2; D is unresolved. Germline CDR1 LGHNA, CDR2 YSLEER. The V gene lost 7 bases and the J gene lost 4 bases, with 13 bases spanning the gap. CDR3 length equals 14 residues. The CDR3 is CASMHTRSTGELFF. CDR3 DNA sequence: TGCGCCAGCATGCACACCCGTAGCACCGGGGAGCTGTTTTTT.

V is TRBV7-9 and J is TRBJ2-1; TRBD2 is a possible D gene (5 bases). In germline, CDR1 is SEHNR, CDR2 FQNEAQ (reference sequence). The ends were cut back, 2 bases at V and 2 bases at J, with 13 bases in the middle. The CDR3 has 16 amino acids. The CDR3 sequence is CASSLRGSPTYNEQFF. CDR3 nucleotide sequence: TGTGCCAGCAGCTTACGTGGGAGCCCCACCTACAATGAGCAGTTCTTC.